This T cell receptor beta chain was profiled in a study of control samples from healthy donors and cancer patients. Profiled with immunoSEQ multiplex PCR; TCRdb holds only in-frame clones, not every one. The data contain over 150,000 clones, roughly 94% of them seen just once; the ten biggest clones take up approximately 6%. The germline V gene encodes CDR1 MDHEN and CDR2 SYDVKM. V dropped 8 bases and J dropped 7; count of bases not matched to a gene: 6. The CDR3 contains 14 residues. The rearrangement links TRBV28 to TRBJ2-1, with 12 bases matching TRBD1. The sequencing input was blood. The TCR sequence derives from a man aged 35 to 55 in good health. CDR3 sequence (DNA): TGTGCCAGCTGGGACAGGGGGCCGCGGAATGAGCAGTTCTTC. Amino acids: CASWDRGPRNEQFF. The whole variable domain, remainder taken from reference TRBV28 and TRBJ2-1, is DVKVTQSSRYLVKRTGEKVFLECVQDMDHENMFWYRQDPGLGLRLIYFSYDVKMKEKGDIPEGYSVSREKKERFSLILESASTNQTSMYLCASWDRGPRNEQFFGPGTRLTVL.